The clone carrying this T cell receptor beta chain was found once. As processed by the authors: The assay estimated nucleated cells by amplifying reference gene primers. Method: immunoSEQ multiplex PCR; TCRdb's copy keeps in-frame clones and lacks some. The V and J calls and clone size are taken from that table; D and trimming were inferred from the DNA. Among around 100,000 clones listed, roughly 90% were seen once. The sample belongs to a study of blood T cell repertoires in COVID-19. Whole-study context: T cells, B-cell-depleted T cells, or PBMCs provided the cDNA or gDNA that served as material.

The germline CDR1 and CDR2 sequences are DFQATT and SNEGSKA (reference sequence). Trimming pared 2 bases from V and 3 bases from J, leaving 4 bases between. The length of the CDR3 is 11 residues. V usage is TRBV20-1 and J usage is TRBJ1-1; D call uncertain. This sequence was found in a woman aged 60-70 years with acute or convalescent COVID-19. The specimen was peripheral blood. As DNA, the CDR3 is TGCAGTGCTAGACGGGACACTGAAGCTTTCTTT. This sequence encodes CSARRDTEAFF.